Listed below are T cell receptor beta chains from one sample, sequenced in a study of regulatory T cells in long-lasting Graves disease. MiXCR was run by TCRdb on the multiplex PCR reads, yielding one entry per CDR3 protein. The data contain roughly 400,000 distinct CDR3 sequences, about 15% of them seen just once; the ten biggest clones take up approximately 7.8%. The same specimen was also included in a second study, on T cells in Graves' hyperthyroidism and ophthalmopathy.

The sample consisted of peripheral blood mononuclear cells (PBMCs), taken at new diagnosis, from a patient treated with antithyroid drugs. The receptor set was obtained from a woman aged 40 to 55 with Graves disease. Both conserved end residues are part of each CDR3. The order of the fields is D gene, V gene, clone size, J gene, CDR3 protein, CDR3 DNA. A D gene is named only where the DNA matches it firmly. Rows give clone size only sometimes, using once, few, many, or a class for an expanded clone.

TRBD1	TRBV7-2	few	TRBJ2-2	CASSSYLWDRANTGELFF	TGTGCCAGCAGCTCATATTTATGGGACAGGGCGAACACCGGGGAGCTGTTTTTT
-	TRBV12-3/TRBV12-4	-	TRBJ2-1	CASRKERSYNEQFF	TGTGCCAGCAGAAAGGAGCGATCGTACAATGAGCAGTTCTTC
TRBD2	TRBV7-3	few	TRBJ2-1	CASSASLAEGPYNEQFF	TGTGCCAGCAGCGCCTCCCTAGCGGAGGGGCCCTACAATGAGCAGTTCTTC
-	TRBV11-2	many	TRBJ2-5	CASSLAGEPGTQYF	TGTGCCAGCAGCTTAGCAGGAGAACCGGGGACCCAGTACTTC
-	TRBV2	many	TRBJ1-2	CASSQQGYGYTF	TGTGCCAGCAGTCAACAGGGCTATGGCTACACCTTC
TRBD2	TRBV25-1	-	TRBJ2-7	CASSGGYERYF	TGTGCCAGCAGCGGGGGGTACGAGCGGTACTTC
-	TRBV5-4	-	TRBJ2-7	CVSSQDAYEQYF	TGTGTCAGCTCCCAAGATGCCTACGAGCAGTACTTC
-	TRBV12-3/TRBV12-4	many	TRBJ2-3	CASSFGQGVFGLGTDTQYF	TGTGCCAGCAGTTTCGGGCAGGGAGTATTCGGGCTAGGAACAGATACGCAGTATTTT
TRBD1	TRBV6-1	many	TRBJ1-5	CASSGPDRVSSSNQPQHF	TGTGCCAGCAGTGGCCCGGACAGGGTATCATCTAGCAATCAGCCCCAGCATTTT
-	TRBV12-3/TRBV12-4	many	TRBJ2-2	CASSARQNTGELFF	TGTGCCAGCAGCGCCAGGCAAAACACCGGGGAGCTGTTTTTT
TRBD2	TRBV7-2	many	TRBJ2-1	CASRRLGTSDEQFF	TGTGCCAGCAGACGATTGGGGACTAGCGACGAGCAGTTCTTC
-	TRBV15	-	TRBJ2-2	CATSGGPVLNTGELFF	TGTGCCACCAGCGGAGGGCCTGTACTGAACACCGGGGAGCTGTTTTTT
TRBD1	TRBV20-1	many	TRBJ2-3	CSARGQGAITDTQYF	TGCAGTGCTAGAGGACAGGGGGCGATCACAGATACGCAGTATTTT
-	TRBV27	few	TRBJ1-4	CASSPGRLEKLFF	TGTGCCAGCAGTCCGGGACGGCTTGAAAAACTGTTTTTT
TRBD1	TRBV24-1	many	TRBJ2-6	CATSARTGAIGANVLTF	TGTGCCACCAGTGCCCGGACAGGGGCGATCGGGGCCAACGTCCTGACTTTC
TRBD2	TRBV9	few	TRBJ2-1	CASSVDPAGGPLDEQFF	TGTGCCAGCAGCGTAGACCCTGCGGGAGGCCCCTTAGATGAGCAGTTCTTC
TRBD1	TRBV20-1	few	TRBJ1-5	CSARTGPQPQHF	TGCAGTGCCAGGACAGGTCCTCAGCCCCAGCATTTT
TRBD2	TRBV14	many	TRBJ2-7	CASSRGLAAYEQYF	TGTGCCAGCAGCCGAGGACTAGCGGCTTACGAGCAGTACTTC
TRBD1	TRBV20-1	-	TRBJ2-2	CSARDRVSGELFF	TGCAGTGCCCGGGACAGGGTCTCCGGGGAGCTGTTTTTT
-	TRBV20-1	-	TRBJ2-3	CSARDRGAVLDTQYF	TGCAGTGCTAGAGACAGGGGCGCAGTTTTAGATACGCAGTATTTT
TRBD2	TRBV4-3	-	TRBJ2-1	CASSLGLAGKVNEQFF	TGCGCCAGCAGCCTGGGACTAGCGGGAAAGGTTAATGAGCAGTTCTTC
TRBD2	TRBV27	many	TRBJ2-7	CASRGLAGDEQYF	TGTGCCAGCAGAGGTCTAGCGGGAGACGAGCAGTACTTC
TRBD1	TRBV20-1	many	TRBJ2-7	CSARGDRGKSYEQYF	TGCAGTGCTAGAGGGGACAGGGGGAAATCCTACGAGCAGTACTTC
TRBD1	TRBV27	many	TRBJ2-2	CASSPDRGQGTGELFF	TGTGCCAGCAGTCCGGACAGGGGGCAGGGTACCGGGGAGCTGTTTTTT
TRBD2	TRBV14	-	TRBJ2-1	CASSQDPVGLVPVNEQFF	TGTGCCAGCAGCCAAGACCCTGTGGGACTAGTCCCCGTCAATGAGCAGTTCTTC
TRBD1	TRBV19	-	TRBJ1-2	CASSVDRGYYGYTF	TGTGCCAGTAGTGTAGACAGGGGCTACTATGGCTACACCTTC
TRBD1	TRBV13	many	TRBJ2-7	CASSFRGRADEQYF	TGTGCCAGCAGCTTCAGGGGGCGGGCAGACGAGCAGTACTTC
TRBD2	TRBV24-1	many	TRBJ2-2	CATSLQSLAGGETGELFF	TGTGCCACCAGTCTACAATCACTAGCGGGAGGGGAGACCGGGGAGCTGTTTTTT
TRBD2	TRBV4-1	-	TRBJ2-1	CASSGLVGSYNEQFF	TGCGCCAGCAGCGGACTAGTTGGATCCTACAATGAGCAGTTCTTC
-	TRBV5-5	-	TRBJ2-5	CASSRSPGETQYF	TGTGCCAGCAGCCGGAGTCCCGGAGAGACCCAGTACTTC
TRBD1	TRBV6-7	few	TRBJ2-3	CASSYSGPRDRDTQYF	TGTGCCAGCAGTTACTCGGGACCCCGGGACAGAGATACGCAGTATTTT
TRBD2	TRBV5-1	-	TRBJ2-1	CASSHYGRLAGTYNEQFF	TGCGCCAGCAGCCACTACGGGAGACTAGCGGGAACCTACAATGAGCAGTTCTTC
TRBD1	TRBV27	many	TRBJ2-7	CASSLSSQGVFDEQYF	TGTGCCAGCAGTTTATCGAGCCAGGGGGTTTTCGACGAGCAGTACTTC
TRBD2	TRBV5-1	few	TRBJ2-2	CASSLAGGASTGELFF	TGCGCCAGCAGCTTGGCCGGGGGGGCGTCGACCGGGGAGCTGTTTTTT
-	TRBV12-3/TRBV12-4	many	TRBJ2-1	CASSLEGSSYNEQFF	TGTGCCAGCAGTTTAGAAGGGAGCTCCTACAATGAGCAGTTCTTC
TRBD2	TRBV11-2	few	TRBJ2-7	CASSQPLLAGRAYEQYF	TGCGCCAGCAGCCAACCCCTTCTAGCGGGAAGAGCCTACGAGCAGTACTTC
-	TRBV19	few	TRBJ1-5	CASSIGQQGSQPQHF	TGTGCCAGTAGTATAGGTCAACAGGGTAGCCAGCCCCAGCATTTT
-	TRBV19	-	TRBJ1-1	CASSKVPGPNTEAFF	TGTGCCAGTAGTAAAGTCCCGGGACCGAACACTGAAGCTTTCTTT
-	TRBV19	many	TRBJ2-1	CASRSLAYSYNEQFF	TGTGCCAGTAGAAGCCTAGCGTACTCCTACAATGAGCAGTTCTTC
TRBD1	TRBV3-1	-	TRBJ2-2	CASSRRDRGRSGELFF	TGTGCCAGCAGCCGCCGGGACAGGGGCCGTTCCGGGGAGCTGTTTTTT
-	TRBV6-2/TRBV6-3	many	TRBJ2-2	CASSYRVGFTGELFF	TGTGCCAGCAGCTACAGGGTGGGGTTCACCGGGGAGCTGTTTTTT
TRBD2	TRBV18	many	TRBJ2-1	CASSPVAGGHNEQFF	TGTGCCAGCTCACCAGTAGCGGGAGGTCACAATGAGCAGTTCTTC
-	TRBV7-2	many	TRBJ1-2	CASSNPEDSLRGYTF	TGTGCCAGCAGCAACCCGGAGGACTCCCTTAGGGGCTACACCTTC
-	TRBV12-3/TRBV12-4	many	TRBJ1-3	CASSFLRGDTIYF	TGTGCCAGCAGTTTCCTTAGGGGGGACACCATATATTTT
-	TRBV7-2	many	TRBJ1-1	CASSFGGQGFTEAFF	TGTGCCAGCAGCTTTGGAGGCCAGGGGTTCACTGAAGCTTTCTTT
TRBD2	TRBV5-4	many	TRBJ2-2	CASSPPGGGRAMTGELFF	TGTGCCAGCAGCCCCCCCGGGGGCGGGAGGGCCATGACCGGGGAGCTGTTTTTT
-	TRBV6-5	-	TRBJ2-7	CASSYSHTGGGEQYF	TGTGCCAGCAGTTACTCACATACGGGGGGCGGTGAGCAGTACTTC
-	TRBV5-1	-	TRBJ2-1	CASSLICQGGDEQFF	TGCGCCAGCAGCCTCATATGCCAGGGGGGGGATGAGCAGTTCTTC
TRBD1	TRBV20-1	-	TRBJ1-2	CSASTGDYGYTF	TGCAGTGCTAGCACAGGGGACTATGGCTACACCTTC
-	TRBV3-1	many	TRBJ1-1	CASSQGTFMNTEAFF	TGTGCCAGCAGCCAGGGGACATTCATGAACACTGAAGCTTTCTTT
-	TRBV5-1	many	TRBJ1-2	CASSSGDPYYPYGYTF	TGCGCCAGCAGCTCCGGAGACCCTTACTACCCCTATGGCTACACCTTC
TRBD1	TRBV7-3	-	TRBJ2-3	CASSFGQVPTDTQYF	TGTGCCAGCAGCTTCGGACAGGTTCCCACAGATACGCAGTATTTT
TRBD1	TRBV7-8	-	TRBJ1-1	CASSSIGGLRAEAFF	TGTGCCAGCAGTTCAATAGGGGGCTTAAGGGCTGAAGCTTTCTTT
-	TRBV6-2/TRBV6-3	many	TRBJ1-1	CASSGVQGTKAFF	TGTGCCAGCAGTGGGGTACAGGGTACCAAAGCTTTCTTT